This T cell receptor beta chain was identified in a study of T-cell reconstitution after alpha-beta-depleted transplantation in children. Germline CDR1 DFQATT, CDR2 SNEGSKA (reference sequence). The V end lost 6 bases, the J end lost 6 bases, and 15 bases lay between the germline ends. CDR3 size: 12 residues. This clonotype was seen more than once but under ten times. Its antigen is undetermined. Unique molecular identifiers were incorporated during preparation of the TCRbeta library. Each CDR3 protein gets one entry after TCRdb re-called the PCR reads with MiXCR. Among under 250,000 distinct CDR3 sequences listed, 24% were seen once. Study results and limitations: Diversity and T-cell counts at one year after transplant derived mostly from new T cells. Elevated TCRbeta diversity at day 60 was traced, in some patients, to surviving recipient T cells and thymic progenitors. The study reportedly traced alpha-beta T cells about two months after transplant to several hundred expanded graft clones.

The sequence came from a female patient younger than 10 who had a stem cell transplant for congenital amegakaryocytic thrombocytopenia, so the T cells may come from the graft donor. Sequencing was performed on PBMCs, mostly from graft donor cells, taken 360 days after TCRalphabeta/CD19-depleted stem cell transplant. The V gene is TRBV20-1, the J gene TRBJ2-7, with D possibly being TRBD1 (6 bases). The CDR3 bases are TGCAGTGCCTTACAGGGACGTGGCGAGCAGTACTTC. It is translated as CSALQGRGEQYF.